The 21 T cell receptor beta chains below come from one sample, sequenced in a study of cytomegalovirus exposure and HLA in healthy donors. It was with 60 Vbeta and 13 Jbeta primers that the PCR ran. Assay used: immunoSEQ multiplex PCR; TCRdb lists only in-frame clones, some missing. Of 100,000 to 150,000 clones in the sample, approximately 79% were seen once. The source material was PBMCs. The source is a man aged 25 to 40 in good health and CMV-seronegative.

Remarks on this clone: An end of the junction does not agree with germline; a read error may underlie this. CDR3: CSSSFEFTDTQYF. CDR3 nucleotide sequence: TGTTCCAGCAGCTTCGAGTTCACAGATACGCAGTATTTT. The rearrangement joins TRBV7-9 to TRBJ2-3, with D hard to call. The CDR3 is 13 amino acids. The germline CDR1 and CDR2 sequences are SEHNR and FQNEAQ (reference sequence).

The chain is built from TRBV4-2 and TRBJ2-1; 13 nucleotides agree with TRBD2. Germline-derived CDR1 and CDR2 are LGHNA and YNFKEQ. V lost 1 base, J lost 10 bases, and 7 bases stayed unmatched. This CDR3 is built from 16 residues. CDR3 residues: CASSQGGLAGRGEQFF. CDR3 DNA sequence: TGTGCCAGCAGCCAAGGGGGACTAGCGGGGAGGGGGGAGCAGTTCTTC.

The rearrangement links TRBV4-2 to TRBJ2-7; possible D gene TRBD2, 6 bases. The V end lost 2 bases, the J end lost 5 bases, and 19 bases lay between the germline ends. Germline assignment: CDR1 LGHNA and CDR2 YNFKEQ. CDR3 size: 16 residues. This chain's CDR3 is CASSQYSQGLSDEQYF. CDR3 sequence (DNA): TGTGCCAGCAGCCAATACTCCCAGGGACTTTCCGACGAGCAGTACTTC.

The gene calls are TRBV28 and TRBJ2-2, with TRBD2 identical over 8 bases. The CDR3 covers 16 residues. V dropped 6 bases and J dropped 7; count of bases not matched to a gene: 13. Germline V lookup: CDR1 MDHEN, CDR2 SYDVKM. The CDR3 sequence is CASSSPGLGRGGELFF. CDR3 DNA: TGTGCCAGCAGCTCTCCGGGACTAGGACGCGGCGGGGAGCTGTTTTTT.

About this clone: Distinct nucleotide sequences in the sample also encode this CDR3. The gene calls are TRBV7-9 and TRBJ1-1; 10 positions agree with TRBD1. Germline values: CDR1 SEHNR, CDR2 FQNEAQ (reference sequence). V lost 5 bases to trimming and J lost 5 bases; unmatched junction nucleotides: 14. This CDR3 spans 17 amino acids. The CDR3, as DNA: TGTGCCAGCAGCCCAAGACAGGGGGCGCCCGGTGATACTGAAGCTTTCTTT. Protein product: CASSPRQGAPGDTEAFF.

The chain has TRBV4-1 and TRBJ1-6; D is ambiguous. This CDR3 is 13 amino acids long. Germline V gives CDR1 MGHRA, CDR2 YSYEKL. V shed 0 bases and J shed 8 bases, with 5 bases lying between them. CDR3 sequence reads: CASSQEIDSPLHF. CDR3 sequence (DNA): TGCGCCAGCAGCCAAGAAATCGATTCACCCCTCCACTTT.

The CDR3: CASSSGMGQGIVGELFF. The CDR3 bases are TGCGCCAGCAGCTCCGGAATGGGACAGGGGATCGTCGGGGAGCTGTTTTTT. The chain recombines TRBV5-1 with TRBJ2-2, with 10 bases fitting TRBD1. The CDR3 has 17 amino acids. After removal of 3 bases from V and 7 bases from J, the junction contained 12 bases not matched to a gene. Germline-derived CDR1 and CDR2 are SGHRS and YFSETQ.

The chain carries TRBV7-9 and TRBJ2-7; D unclear. The V gene's germline CDR1 is SEHNR and CDR2 FQNEAQ (reference sequence). There are 16 residues in the CDR3. With 5 bases removed from V and 4 bases from J, the gap between germline ends came to 21 bases. CDR3 loop: CASSALDRVLSYEQYF. The CDR3 bases are TGTGCCAGCAGCGCGTTAGACCGGGTTCTTAGTTACGAGCAGTACTTC.

There are many counts of this clone. The same CDR3 can be traced to other DNA sequences in this sample. V is TRBV5-1 and J is TRBJ2-7; 8 positions match TRBD1. Germline V CDR1 and CDR2: SGHRS, YFSETQ. CDR3 length: 15 residues. Trimming at V came to 4 bases and at J to 0 bases, leaving 6 bases not matched to a gene. The CDR3 nucleotides read TGCGCCAGCAGCCTAGGACAGGGTTTCTCCTACGAGCAGTACTTC. This encodes CASSLGQGFSYEQYF.

The rearrangement uses TRBV29-1 and TRBJ2-3; 10 bases are shared with TRBD2. The J segment lost 10 bases and the V segment lost 7 bases, leaving 14 bases of the junction unmatched. The germline gives CDR1 SQVTM, CDR2 ANQGSEA. CDR3 length equals 14 residues. Here the CDR3 reads CSAHASGGPSSQYF. The CDR3 nucleotides are TGCAGCGCCCATGCTAGCGGGGGCCCGTCGTCGCAGTATTTT.

This clone was seen a few times. The CDR3 region is CASSLGDSRTDTQYF. CDR3 nucleotides: TGTGCCAGCAGCTTAGGGGACTCCCGCACAGATACGCAGTATTTT. This chain links TRBV11-3 with TRBJ2-3, with D tentatively TRBD2 (6 bases). Germline CDR1 SGHNT, CDR2 YENEEA. The V and J ends lost 1 base and 1 base respectively, with 9 bases between them. The CDR3 runs to 15 residues.

The gene calls are TRBV10-1 and TRBJ2-5; TRBD2 is a possible D gene (5 bases). This CDR3 comprises 15 residues. Germline V gene lookup returns CDR1 WNHNN and CDR2 SYGVQD (reference sequence). The V and J ends lost 0 bases and 4 bases respectively, with 12 bases between them. This chain's CDR3 is CASSESEGLGETQYF. The CDR3 region has the DNA TGCGCCAGCAGTGAGTCCGAGGGTCTGGGAGAGACCCAGTACTTC.

The rearrangement links TRBV2 to TRBJ2-7; 8 bases align to TRBD2. This CDR3 region has 15 residues. Unmatched junction bases numbered 10, after V lost 6 bases and J lost 3 bases. Germline-derived CDR1 and CDR2 are SNHLY and FYNNEI. The CDR3 DNA sequence: TGTGCCAGCAGGCCGGAACCCGGGACTAGCTACGAGCAGTACTTC. Amino acid sequence: CASRPEPGTSYEQYF. The whole variable domain, remainder taken from reference TRBV2 and TRBJ2-7, is EPEVTQTPSHQVTQMGQEVILRCVPISNHLYFYWYRQILGQKVEFLVSFYNNEISEKSEIFDDQFSVERPDGSNFTLKIRSTKLEDSAMYFCASRPEPGTSYEQYFGPGTRLTVT.

This clone was detected only a few times. The rearrangement links TRBV27 to TRBJ1-2; D is unresolved. The V end lost 2 bases, the J end lost 7 bases, and 17 bases lay between the germline ends. The CDR3 totals 15 residues. Germline lookup yields CDR1 MNHEY and CDR2 SMNVEV (reference sequence). CDR3 region: CASSLDPGSPGGYTF. Written as DNA, the CDR3 is TGTGCCAGCAGTTTAGACCCGGGTTCCCCGGGTGGCTACACCTTC.

The chain employs TRBV6-1 and TRBJ1-5, with D possibly matching TRBD1 (5 bases). Germline CDR1 MNHNS, CDR2 SASEGT. The V end was cut by 6 bases, the J end by 4 bases, with 13 bases between. CDR3 length: 14 amino acids. In nucleotides, the CDR3 is TGTGCCAGCAGCCCCACAGGCGGAAATCAGCCCCAGCATTTT. The encoded protein is CASSPTGGNQPQHF.

The rearrangement joins TRBV5-4 to TRBJ1-1; TRBD1 might be the D (5 bases). The CDR3 runs 14 residues. Germline CDR1 reads SGHNT; CDR2 reads YYREEE (reference sequence). With 2 bases removed from V and 0 bases from J, the gap between germline ends came to 8 bases. The CDR3 loop is CASSLDRVNTEAFF. The CDR3, as DNA: TGTGCCAGCAGCTTAGACAGAGTGAACACTGAAGCTTTCTTT.

The V gene is TRBV6-6, the J gene TRBJ2-1, with 8 bases aligning to TRBD1. Germline V gene lookup returns CDR1 MNHNY and CDR2 SVGAGI (reference sequence). The CDR3 spans 15 residues. The V segment lost 0 bases and the J segment 8 bases; nucleotides outside the gene matches: 6. The DNA for the CDR3 is TGTGCCAGCAGTTACTCTTGGGACAGGTCGGATGAGCAGTTCTTC. The encoded protein is CASSYSWDRSDEQFF.

This rearrangement joins TRBV10-3 to TRBJ2-2, with a weak D call TRBD1 (5 bases). This CDR3 contains 11 residues. The V gene's germline CDR1 is ENHRY and CDR2 SYGVKD. Between the trimmed V and J ends, which lost 8 bases and 9 bases, there was a span of 10 bases. The CDR3 DNA reads TGTGCCATCCTATGGGGCCGGGAGCTGTTTTTT. As protein: CAILWGRELFF.

The chain is built from TRBV2 and TRBJ2-5, with 7 bases that match TRBD1. There are 14 residues in the CDR3. The germline gives CDR1 SNHLY, CDR2 FYNNEI. Trimming at V came to 6 bases and at J to 3 bases, leaving 7 bases not matched to a gene. In DNA, the CDR3 is TGTGCCAGCAGCCAAGGGCAGGGGGAAGAGACCCAGTACTTC. It specifies CASSQGQGEETQYF.

The chain carries TRBV7-3 and TRBJ2-2; D not certain. Trimming left V 0 bases short and J 6 bases short, with 20 bases between. Germline loops: CDR1 SGHTA, CDR2 FQGTGA. The CDR3 length is 18 residues. CDR3 DNA sequence: TGTGCCAGCAGCTTAACAATACAGAGTTCTTTGGGTCCCGGGGAGCTGTTTTTT. This translates into CASSLTIQSSLGPGELFF.

The chain couples TRBV4-1 to TRBJ1-1; 9 nucleotides align to TRBD1. This CDR3 contains 16 residues. The germline V gene encodes CDR1 MGHRA and CDR2 YSYEKL. With V trimmed by 1 base and J by 11 bases, 14 bases remained unmatched. CDR3 nucleotide sequence: TGCGCCAGCAGCCAAGTTTTCATGGGGACAGGGATGAGGGCTTTCTTT. Protein sequence: CASSQVFMGTGMRAFF.